A single sample is the source of the 27 T cell receptor beta chains below, sequenced in a study of T cell responses to AZD1222 COVID-19 vaccine. Clones were read by immunoSEQ multiplex PCR, and TCRdb kept only the in-frame ones, dropping some. Counted here are approximately 90,000 clones, around 90% occurring once; the ten biggest clones make up roughly 2.3%. The material was peripheral blood, obtained on day 0 of AZD1222 vaccination. The receptors were sampled from an adult in good health.

The gene calls are TRBV5-1 and TRBJ1-1, with 7 bases identical to TRBD1. The CDR3 covers 14 residues. Germline V gene data show CDR1 as SGHRS and CDR2 as YFSETQ. The trim removed 4 bases at V and 4 bases at J, leaving 7 bases unmatched. CDR3 protein: CASSAGQVSTEAFF. The CDR3 DNA is TGCGCCAGCAGCGCCGGACAGGTGAGCACTGAAGCTTTCTTT.

The chain is built from TRBV27 and TRBJ1-2; D is perhaps TRBD1 (5 bases). The CDR3 consists of 12 residues. V lost 9 bases and J lost 10, with 18 bases in between. CDR1 is MNHEY and CDR2 is SMNVEV in the germline V gene (reference sequence). This chain's CDR3 is CARGCGGPTYTF. The CDR3, as DNA: TGTGCCAGAGGATGTGGGGGACCCACCTACACCTTC.

Only a few counts were recorded for this clone. This chain connects TRBV27 to TRBJ1-6, with a weak D call TRBD1 (5 bases). V was pared by 5 bases and J by 5 bases, with 16 bases between. Germline-derived CDR1 and CDR2 are MNHEY and SMNVEV (reference sequence). The CDR3 spans 16 residues. The CDR3 region has the DNA TGTGCCAGCAGTCTTTCCCCGGGACGGGATAATTCACCCCTCCACTTT. Protein: CASSLSPGRDNSPLHF.

The chain employs TRBV9 and TRBJ2-5, with D hard to call. V was cut by 0 bases and J by 0 bases, with 6 bases left in between. CDR3 length: 14 residues. The germline CDR1 and CDR2 sequences are SGDLS and YYNGEE. The CDR3 nucleotides read TGTGCCAGCAGCGTAGAACCGCACCAAGAGACCCAGTACTTC. Translation: CASSVEPHQETQYF.

This chain joins TRBV5-1 and TRBJ2-2; D gene unclear. Germline lookup yields CDR1 SGHRS and CDR2 YFSETQ. This CDR3 spans 14 amino acids. The V end lost 7 bases, the J end lost 5 bases, and 15 bases lay between the germline ends. CDR3 DNA: TGCGCCAGCGGCCTGACCCGTCGAACCGGGGAGCTGTTTTTT. Translation: CASGLTRRTGELFF.

The genes are TRBV10-1 and TRBJ2-7; D is unclear. Between the trimmed V and J ends, which lost 11 bases and 5 bases, there was a span of 10 bases. Germline V CDR1 and CDR2: WNHNN, SYGVQD (reference sequence). The CDR3 has 10 amino acids. The CDR3 coding sequence is TGCGCCTCCCTTAGCCACGAGCAGTACTTC. Amino acids: CASLSHEQYF.

V usage is TRBV6-5 and J usage is TRBJ1-1; 7 bases match TRBD1. Germline assignment: CDR1 MNHEY and CDR2 SVGAGI. Unmatched junction bases numbered 8, after V lost 4 bases and J lost 3 bases. The CDR3 runs to 15 residues. In DNA form, the CDR3 reads TGTGCCAGCAGTTCAGGGGGGGCGGTATACACTGAAGCTTTCTTT. Its translation is CASSSGGAVYTEAFF.

The chain has TRBV23-1 and TRBJ1-1; TRBD1 aligns across 7 bases. TRBV23-1 is designated an ORF whose function remains uncertain. Germline trimming cut 4 bases from V and 1 base from J; bases unmatched to any gene: 3. This CDR3 has 14 residues. The CDR3 DNA reads as TGCGCCAGCAGTCCGACAGGGAGGAACACTGAAGCTTTCTTT. Amino acids: CASSPTGRNTEAFF.

This sequence joins TRBV5-1 and TRBJ1-4; 10 nucleotides agree with TRBD1. Looked up from germline, CDR1 is SGHRS and CDR2 is YFSETQ. This CDR3 spans 15 amino acids. J lost 7 bases, V lost 4 bases, and 7 bases had no gene match. This CDR3 reads CASSTGTGEGEKLFF. Written as DNA, the CDR3 is TGCGCCAGCAGCACAGGGACAGGGGAAGGTGAAAAACTGTTTTTT.

This chain connects TRBV11-3 to TRBJ2-5, with D unclear. The CDR3 loop spans 13 amino acids. CDR1 and CDR2 (germline): SGHNT, YENEEA. V was pared by 5 bases and J by 5 bases, with 12 bases between. DNA of the CDR3: TGTGCCAGCAGCAACAGTCCGCGGGAGACCCAGTACTTC. This encodes CASSNSPRETQYF.

The chain uses TRBV29-1 and TRBJ1-2, with a possible D match to TRBD1 (6 bases). CDR1 and CDR2 (germline): SQVTM, ANQGSEA. V shed 3 bases and J shed 8 bases, with 16 bases lying between them. The CDR3 has 13 amino acids. CDR3 loop: CSVDVGGAVGYTF. The CDR3 bases are TGCAGCGTTGATGTGGGGGGCGCGGTAGGCTACACCTTC.

This chain uses TRBV20-1 with TRBJ1-1; D not resolved. Germline values: CDR1 DFQATT, CDR2 SNEGSKA (reference sequence). The ends were cut back, 6 bases at V and 1 base at J, with 3 bases in the middle. The CDR3 loop spans 10 amino acids. CDR3 protein: CSARNTEAFF. The DNA for the CDR3 is TGCAGTGCACGGAACACTGAAGCTTTCTTT.

The gene calls are TRBV27 and TRBJ1-5; D unresolved. CDR3 size: 17 residues. Trimming cost V 2 bases and J 4 bases, with 18 bases left between them. In germline, CDR1 is MNHEY, CDR2 SMNVEV (reference sequence). The CDR3 bases are TGTGCCAGCAGTTTAGGTGGCTGGGCAGGCCCTAATCAGCCCCAGCATTTT. This translates into CASSLGGWAGPNQPQHF.

The chain carries TRBV4-3 and TRBJ2-7, with D unresolved. The CDR3 contains 13 residues. Trimming removed 1 base at V and 4 bases at J, with 8 bases between. CDR1 is LGHNA and CDR2 is YSLEER in the germline V gene. The CDR3, as DNA: TGCGCCAGCAGCCAAGCACTGATTTACGAGCAGTACTTC. Protein product: CASSQALIYEQYF.

Remarks on this clone: At one of its ends the junction is not consistent with the germline gene, which may arise from a read error. Other nucleotide sequences in the sample specify the same CDR3. The rearrangement uses TRBV6-5 and TRBJ1-5; D gene ambiguous. The CDR3 spans 14 residues. CDR1 is MNHEY and CDR2 is SVGAGI in the germline V gene. The CDR3 protein is CASSLSSGNQPQHF. The CDR3 nucleotides read TGTGCCAGCAGTTTGTCGAGTGGCAATCAGCCCCAACATTTT.

V gene TRBV6-5 combines with J gene TRBJ2-1; 8 bases map to TRBD2. J lost 5 bases, V lost 6 bases, and 0 bases had no gene match. This CDR3 has 12 amino acids. Germline V gives CDR1 MNHEY, CDR2 SVGAGI. The CDR3 spells CASRLADNEQFF. Here the CDR3 DNA reads TGTGCCAGCAGACTAGCGGACAATGAGCAGTTCTTC.

The gene calls are TRBV14 and TRBJ2-1; D ambiguous. The V gene's germline CDR1 is SGHDN and CDR2 FVKESK. CDR3 length: 15 amino acids. The V gene lost 4 bases and the J gene lost 2 bases, with 12 bases spanning the gap. DNA of the CDR3: TGTGCCAGCAGCCTCGTCGGTAGCCCCTACAATGAGCAGTTCTTC. It yields the protein CASSLVGSPYNEQFF.

The rearrangement links TRBV27 to TRBJ1-2; 7 positions match TRBD1. The CDR3 sequence is 14 residues long. After removal of 7 bases from V and 4 bases from J, the junction contained 9 bases not matched to a gene. Germline CDR1 and CDR2: MNHEY and SMNVEV (reference sequence). The CDR3 reads CASTSRDSLYGYTF. The CDR3 nucleotides read TGTGCCAGCACCTCAAGGGACAGCCTCTATGGCTACACCTTC.

The chain is built from TRBV5-5 and TRBJ1-3, with D unclear. In germline, CDR1 is SGHKS, CDR2 YYEKEE (reference sequence). CDR3 length: 17 amino acids. V was pared by 1 base and J by 0 bases, with 14 bases between. This CDR3 reads CASSLRPAADSGNTIYF. As DNA, the CDR3 is TGTGCCAGCAGCTTGAGGCCGGCGGCGGACTCTGGAAACACCATATATTTT.

The chain combines TRBV9 with TRBJ2-1; D might be TRBD2 (6 bases). CDR1 and CDR2 from the germline V gene are SGDLS and YYNGEE. The CDR3 has 15 residues. The ends were cut back, 0 bases at V and 1 base at J, with 8 bases in the middle. As DNA, the CDR3 is TGTGCCAGCAGCGTAGATAGCGGTTCCTACAATGAGCAGTTCTTC. It is translated as CASSVDSGSYNEQFF.

This clone was counted between two and nine times. The chain couples TRBV30 to TRBJ1-1, with D unresolved. V shed 1 base and J shed 0 bases, with 9 bases lying between them. Germline loops: CDR1 GTSNPN, CDR2 SVGIG (reference sequence). The CDR3 runs to 14 residues. CDR3 protein: CAWSGIPMNTEAFF. DNA for the CDR3: TGTGCCTGGAGTGGCATCCCGATGAACACTGAAGCTTTCTTT.

This chain joins TRBV5-4 and TRBJ2-7; D might be TRBD2 (5 bases). Germline V gene data show CDR1 as SGHNT and CDR2 as YYREEE (reference sequence). The CDR3 spans 14 residues. Trimming stripped 0 bases from V and 2 bases from J, with 9 bases between. Here the CDR3 DNA reads TGTGCCAGCAGCTTGGCTAGCAGGCCCTACGAGCAGTACTTC. Residues: CASSLASRPYEQYF.

The chain combines TRBV5-5 with TRBJ1-6, with 7 nucleotides matching TRBD1. Germline V gene data show CDR1 as SGHKS and CDR2 as YYEKEE (reference sequence). The CDR3 is 18 residues long. Trimming at V came to 7 bases and at J to 6 bases, leaving 19 bases not matched to a gene. The CDR3 is CASALLTFRQGLNSPLHF. CDR3 in DNA: TGTGCCAGCGCCTTGTTAACCTTTCGACAGGGACTTAATTCACCCCTCCACTTT.

V usage is TRBV6-5 and J usage is TRBJ2-7; D gene uncertain. CDR1 MNHEY and CDR2 SVGAGI come from the germline V gene. CDR3 length equals 12 residues. V dropped 4 bases and J dropped 2 bases, with 6 bases sitting between them. CDR3 sequence (DNA): TGTGCCAGCAGTTCCCTGACCTACGAGCAGTACTTC. Translation: CASSSLTYEQYF.

This chain connects TRBV24-1 to TRBJ2-1, with D unclear. V was shortened by 5 bases and J by 9 bases, with 13 bases between the two germline ends. The CDR3 sequence is 13 residues long. The germline CDR1 and CDR2 sequences are KGHDR and SFDVKD. The DNA of the CDR3 is TGTGCCACCAGTGTTCCCGGATCGGGTGAGCAGTTCTTC. Translating it yields CATSVPGSGEQFF.

CDR3 loop: CASSPIGTEAFF. CDR3 nucleotide sequence: TGTGCCAGCTCACCTATCGGCACTGAAGCTTTCTTT. The chain carries TRBV18 and TRBJ1-1; D not certain. CDR1 is KGHSH, CDR2 LQKENI, per germline. Trimming stripped 3 bases from V and 4 bases from J, with 6 bases between. This CDR3 is built from 12 residues.

In its sample, this clone was seen once. This sequence joins TRBV9 and TRBJ2-2; 10 bases are shared with TRBD2. After removal of 4 bases from V and 2 bases from J, the junction contained 5 bases not matched to a gene. The CDR3 loop spans 16 amino acids. Germline CDR1 SGDLS, CDR2 YYNGEE. CDR3 protein: CASSLGTSANTGELFF. DNA for the CDR3: TGTGCCAGCAGCCTAGGGACTAGCGCCAACACCGGGGAGCTGTTTTTT.